The T cell receptor (beta chain) described here comes from a study of beta chain features in type 1 diabetes. Overall study: Healthy donors and patients had similar age, gender and cell yields. Study-wide results and limits: Possibly, sequencing cDNA over-represented cells that had high TCR expression levels. A moderate, significant TCRB CDR3 shortening appeared in type 1 diabetes across four CD4+ subsets.

The CDR3 length is 15 residues. V was trimmed by 0 bases and J by 0 bases, leaving 9 bases between them. The germline CDR1 and CDR2 sequences are MGHRA and YSYEKL. Note on this clone: Its target is unknown.

Each of the CD4+ naive, central memory, regulatory and stem cell-like memory populations was sorted via CD45RO/CCR7/CD25/CD127/CD95/CD27. Reverse transcription of all isolated RNA meant that expressed TCRB transcripts were sequenced. Here immunoSEQ multiplex PCR was the method, and the copy in TCRdb shows in-frame clones only, minus some. The profile shows 200,000 to 300,000 clones, about a tenth of them singletons. The chain couples TRBV4-1 to TRBJ2-7; D is unresolved. The sample comprised naive CD4+ T cells from blood. The sequence was obtained from a man aged 30 to 39 with type 1 diabetes. The CDR3 region is CASSQESVSSYEQYF. The DNA for the CDR3 is TGCGCCAGCAGCCAAGAGTCGGTAAGCTCCTACGAGCAGTACTTC.